This TCR beta chain was identified during a study of T-cell memory formation after mild COVID-19. Study at large: Among the donors, TCR clusters were largely specific to each donor.

The CDR3 is made up of 15 amino acids. The V and J ends lost 7 bases and 6 bases, in that order; junction bases with no gene match: 12. CDR1 is MNHEY, CDR2 SVGEGT, per germline. In the case of this clonotype: Its antigen is currently unknown.

The TCR alpha and TCR beta cDNA libraries, bearing sample barcodes and UMIs, were generated by 5'RACE using constant-segment primers. TCRdb itself ran the 5' RACE reads through MiXCR, one entry per CDR3 protein. The data show 500,000 to 600,000 distinct CDR3 sequences, 15% to 20% seen once. Study-level findings and limits: Clones that shrank (day 15 to 85) were balanced CD4/CD8, whereas later expanders leaned CD4+.

This clonotype was obtained from an adult woman who had mild COVID-19 (a few samples of this study predate the infection). Cell type and time point are not known. The sequencing input was PBMCs or a T cell subset sorted from them (not recorded which). The chain has TRBV6-2 or TRBV6-3 and TRBJ2-1, with 7 bases matching TRBD2. CDR3 sequence: CASIQGGPNSNEQFF. CDR3 bases: TGTGCCAGCATCCAGGGAGGGCCAAATAGCAATGAGCAGTTCTTC.